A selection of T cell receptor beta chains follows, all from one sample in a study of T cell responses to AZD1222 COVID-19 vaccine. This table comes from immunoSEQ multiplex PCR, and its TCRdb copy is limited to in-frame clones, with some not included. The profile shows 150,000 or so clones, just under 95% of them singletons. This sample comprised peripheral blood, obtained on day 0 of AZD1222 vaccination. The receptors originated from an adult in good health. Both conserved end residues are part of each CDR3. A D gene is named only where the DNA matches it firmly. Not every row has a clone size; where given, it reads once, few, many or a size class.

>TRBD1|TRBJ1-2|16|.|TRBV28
TGTGCCAGCACCTTCGATCCGGGACAGGCCATCTATGGCTACACCTTC
CASTFDPGQAIYGYTF
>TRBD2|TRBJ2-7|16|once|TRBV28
TGTGCCAGCAGTCTGCTAGCGGGAGGGAGGTCCTACGAGCAGTACTTC
CASSLLAGGRSYEQYF
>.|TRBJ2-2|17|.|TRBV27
TGTGCCAGCAGCCCTATGGCGGCAGGGATTTTCGCCGGGGAGCTGTTTTTT
CASSPMAAGIFAGELFF
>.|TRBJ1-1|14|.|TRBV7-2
TGTGCCAGCAGCTTACCTACAAGGAGGGCTGAAGCTTTCTTT
CASSLPTRRAEAFF
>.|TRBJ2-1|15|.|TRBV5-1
TGCGCCAGCAGCTTGGCAGGGACTGCGTTTGGTGAGCAGTTCTTC
CASSLAGTAFGEQFF
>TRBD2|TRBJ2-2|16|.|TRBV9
TGTGCCAGCAGCGTCTTAGCGGGGGATGTCACCGGGGAGCTGTTTTTT
CASSVLAGDVTGELFF
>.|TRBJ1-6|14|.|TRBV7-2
TGTGCCAGCAGCTTAATGGGGAATAATTCACCCCTCCACTTT
CASSLMGNNSPLHF
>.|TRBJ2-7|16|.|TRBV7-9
TGTGCCAGCAGCTCCCCGAGGACACCCAGGGGTTACGAGCAGTACTTC
CASSSPRTPRGYEQYF
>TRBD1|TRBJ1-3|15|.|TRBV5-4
TGTGCCAGCAGCCGGGACAGGGGGCGAGGAAACACCATATATTTT
CASSRDRGRGNTIYF
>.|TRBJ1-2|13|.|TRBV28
TGTGCCAGCAGAAAAGACACCCATTATGGCTACACCTTC
CASRKDTHYGYTF